Listed here are 30 T cell receptor beta chains from one sample, sequenced in a study of human T cells and chemical hapten exposure. Using its own MiXCR run on the RACE reads, TCRdb lists one record per CDR3 protein. The sample holds about 380,000 distinct CDR3 sequences; around 6% are singletons and the top ten take approximately 5.4%. Described time point: patch test 2, 6 weeks after DPC sensitization. Noted treatment: therapeutic diphenylcyclopropenone sensitization with weekly scalp DPC. This sample comprised whole blood, obtained in connection with sensitization to the hapten diphenylcyclopropenone (DPC). The receptors come from a woman aged 18-29 years with alopecia areata. Some clones in this sample may be carry-over from other donors' samples.

The chain has TRBV6-2 or TRBV6-3 and TRBJ1-2, with TRBD1 matching over 9 bases. The J segment lost 7 bases and the V segment lost 6 bases, leaving 9 bases of the junction unmatched. The CDR3 consists of 14 residues. CDR1 is MNHEY and CDR2 is SVGEGT in the germline V gene. The CDR3, as DNA: TGTGCCAGCAGCCGGACAGGGGAGAACCTTGGCTACACCTTC. Its protein is CASSRTGENLGYTF.

The CDR3 nucleotides are TGTGCCAGCATCTCACGGGACAGGGACACTGAAGCTTTCTTT. It encodes CASISRDRDTEAFF. The rearrangement joins TRBV12-3 or TRBV12-4 to TRBJ1-1; 9 bases match TRBD1. The CDR3 has 14 residues. V was pared by 7 bases and J by 3 bases, with 6 bases of the junction left unmatched.

This clonotype came up many times. The chain uses TRBV6-5 and TRBJ1-1; D uncertain. Trimming removed 2 bases from V and 2 bases from J, with 9 bases in between. This CDR3 region has 14 residues. Germline V lookup: CDR1 MNHEY, CDR2 SVGAGI. The CDR3 region is CASSYKGINTEAFF. The CDR3 DNA reads as TGTGCCAGCAGTTACAAGGGAATCAACACTGAAGCTTTCTTT.

The sample holds a few counts of this clonotype. The V and J genes are TRBV29-1 and TRBJ2-1; tentative D call: TRBD2 (6 bases). This CDR3 spans 16 amino acids. Germline CDR1 SQVTM, CDR2 ANQGSEA. V was clipped by 3 bases and J by 1 base, with 16 bases between them. The CDR3 coding sequence is TGCAGCGTTGAGAGTTGGGGGGACCATTCCTACAATGAGCAGTTCTTC. It encodes CSVESWGDHSYNEQFF.

This clonotype was found a few times. This chain uses TRBV14 with TRBJ2-6; D is unresolved. Germline V gene lookup returns CDR1 SGHDN and CDR2 FVKESK. V was trimmed by 3 bases and J by 4 bases, leaving 7 bases between them. The CDR3 loop spans 14 amino acids. In DNA, the CDR3 is TGTGCCAGCAGCCAGTATGCCGGGGCCAACGTCCTGACTTTC. It yields the protein CASSQYAGANVLTF.

This clonotype was counted only a few times. The rearrangement uses TRBV27 and TRBJ1-4; perhaps TRBD1 as D (5 bases). Germline loops: CDR1 MNHEY, CDR2 SMNVEV (reference sequence). Trimming stripped 7 bases from V and 8 bases from J, with 17 bases between. This CDR3 contains 14 residues. CDR3 nucleotides: TGTGCCAGCACCTCCCAGCGGGGGACCGAAAAACTGTTTTTT. This translates into CASTSQRGTEKLFF.

This clonotype has just a few counts. The genes are TRBV5-4 and TRBJ1-2; D is perhaps TRBD1 (6 bases). The germline V gene has CDR1 SGHNT and CDR2 YYREEE (reference sequence). CDR3 length: 16 residues. Trimming cost V 0 bases and J 5 bases, with 17 bases left between them. The CDR3 is CASSLENGRGSYGYTF. The DNA for the CDR3 is TGTGCCAGCAGCTTGGAGAATGGCAGGGGAAGTTATGGCTACACCTTC. Together with reference TRBV5-4 and TRBJ1-2, the CDR3 gives the full variable domain: ETGVTQSPTHLIKTRGQQVTLRCSSQSGHNTVSWYQQALGQGPQFIFQYYREEENGRGNFPPRFSGLQFPNYSSELNVNALELDDSALYLCASSLENGRGSYGYTFGSGTRLTVV.

This clonotype was seen only a few times. This chain connects TRBV20-1 to TRBJ1-4; unclear D gene. There are 14 residues in the CDR3. V lost 0 bases to trimming and J lost 5 bases, with 10 bases between them. The germline CDR1 and CDR2 sequences are DFQATT and SNEGSKA (reference sequence). The CDR3 loop reads CSARDDGLNEKLFF. The CDR3 DNA reads TGCAGTGCTAGAGATGACGGATTGAATGAAAAACTGTTTTTT.

J is TRBJ1-6 and V is TRBV5-1; TRBD1 might be the D (6 bases). Trimming shortened V by 4 bases and J by 7 bases, and 12 bases separated the two germline ends. CDR3 size: 14 residues. Germline V gene lookup returns CDR1 SGHRS and CDR2 YFSETQ. The CDR3 region has the DNA TGCGCCAGCAGCCCCAGGGGAGGAAATTCACCCCTCCACTTT. Amino acids: CASSPRGGNSPLHF.

This clonotype appeared a few times. The V gene is TRBV27, the J gene TRBJ2-2, with D perhaps TRBD1 (6 bases). Between the trimmed V and J ends, which lost 2 bases and 3 bases, there was a span of 16 bases. The V gene's germline CDR1 is MNHEY and CDR2 SMNVEV (reference sequence). The CDR3 spans 17 residues. CDR3 amino acids: CASSLGRQEWYTGELFF. The CDR3 DNA is TGTGCCAGCAGTTTAGGAAGACAGGAGTGGTACACCGGGGAGCTGTTTTTT.

This clonotype has ten or more counts. The rearrangement uses TRBV2 and TRBJ1-1; the D is unclear. V gave up 1 base and J gave up 3 bases, with 6 bases separating them. The CDR3 runs to 13 residues. Germline V gene sequence: CDR1 SNHLY, CDR2 FYNNEI. CDR3 loop: CASSEESYTEAFF. CDR3 coding DNA: TGTGCCAGCAGTGAAGAGAGTTACACTGAAGCTTTCTTT.

The rearrangement links TRBV7-9 to TRBJ1-6; D uncertain. Germline V gene sequence: CDR1 SEHNR, CDR2 FQNEAQ (reference sequence). The V end was cut by 5 bases, the J end by 7 bases, with 12 bases between. CDR3 length: 14 amino acids. The DNA of the CDR3 is TGTGCCAGCAGCCCTGAAACGGAAAATTCACCCCTCCACTTT. Its translation is CASSPETENSPLHF.

The rearrangement joins TRBV3-1 to TRBJ1-5; no definite D call. V dropped 0 bases and J dropped 5 bases, with 14 bases sitting between them. This CDR3 is 16 amino acids long. Germline assignment: CDR1 LGHDT and CDR2 YNNKEL (reference sequence). CDR3 sequence: CASSQEKDGGHQPQHF. The CDR3 DNA reads TGTGCCAGCAGCCAAGAGAAGGACGGAGGGCATCAGCCCCAGCATTTT.

J is TRBJ2-4 and V is TRBV29-1; tentative D call: TRBD1 (5 bases). Germline assignment: CDR1 SQVTM and CDR2 ANQGSEA. Trimming cost V 6 bases and J 7 bases, with 10 bases left between them. This CDR3 has 11 amino acids. The DNA for the CDR3 is TGCAGCGTATACAGGATGAACATTCAGTACTTC. This codes for CSVYRMNIQYF.

The chain couples TRBV5-6 to TRBJ2-1; D gene uncertain. The CDR3 has 16 residues. Trimming took off 4 bases at V and 5 bases at J, with 19 bases between the two ends. Germline lookup yields CDR1 SGHDT and CDR2 YYEEEE. The DNA of the CDR3 is TGTGCCAGCAGCCCGGAAGGATCCCCTAGGAACAATGAGCAGTTCTTC. This sequence encodes CASSPEGSPRNNEQFF.

The sample holds many counts of this clonotype. The gene calls are TRBV12-3 or TRBV12-4 and TRBJ1-1; 7 nucleotides agree with TRBD1. The J segment lost 3 bases and the V segment lost 4 bases, leaving 8 bases of the junction unmatched. The CDR3 covers 15 residues. The CDR3 sequence is CASSWIGGEDTEAFF. The CDR3 DNA reads TGTGCCAGCAGTTGGATAGGGGGCGAGGACACTGAAGCTTTCTTT.

This clonotype was found many times. The chain uses TRBV29-1 and TRBJ2-1; 15 bases line up with TRBD2. This CDR3 spans 16 amino acids. V shed 6 bases and J 3 bases; nucleotides not matched to a gene: 6. CDR1 and CDR2 (germline): SQVTM, ANQGSEA. CDR3 sequence: CSVDRTSGGDYNEQFF. The CDR3 coding sequence is TGCAGCGTCGATAGGACTAGCGGGGGGGACTACAATGAGCAGTTCTTC.

CDR3 amino acids: CASSQGGLAGSYNEQFF. CDR3 DNA sequence: TGCGCCAGCAGCCAAGGAGGTCTAGCGGGCTCCTACAATGAGCAGTTCTTC. The chain carries TRBV4-3 and TRBJ2-1, with 8 bases lining up with TRBD2. V trimming: 1 base; J trimming: 0 bases; junction bases outside the gene matches: 5. Germline assignment: CDR1 LGHNA and CDR2 YSLEER. The CDR3 covers 17 residues.

This clonotype appeared a few times. The V gene is TRBV10-3, the J gene TRBJ1-1; D not certain. The germline V and J ends were trimmed by 2 bases and 7 bases, with 11 bases remaining between them. Germline V gene data show CDR1 as ENHRY and CDR2 as SYGVKD. This CDR3 has 13 residues. The CDR3 reads CAISEQMMGEAFF. The CDR3 DNA reads TGTGCCATCAGTGAGCAGATGATGGGTGAAGCTTTCTTT.

This clonotype has only a few counts. The chain links TRBV5-6 to TRBJ1-1; no reliable D call. The CDR3 contains 13 residues. Germline V gene lookup returns CDR1 SGHDT and CDR2 YYEEEE. Trimming shortened V by 3 bases and J by 0 bases, and 6 bases separated the two germline ends. CDR3 sequence (DNA): TGTGCCAGCAGCTCTTACATGAACACTGAAGCTTTCTTT. Translation gives CASSSYMNTEAFF. Based on the CDR3 plus reference TRBV5-6 and TRBJ1-1, the full variable domain is DAGVTQSPTHLIKTRGQQVTLRCSPKSGHDTVSWYQQALGQGPQFIFQYYEEEERQRGNFPDRFSGHQFPNYSSELNVNALLLGDSALYLCASSSYMNTEAFFGQGTRLTVV.

About this clonotype: A much bigger clone sits one base away, suggesting this may be a read error. Likely a read error: the CDR3 ends without its conserved phenylalanine or tryptophan. The chain employs TRBV6-9 and TRBJ1-6; D might be TRBD1 (5 bases). CDR1 is MNHGY and CDR2 is SVAAGI in the germline V gene. The CDR3 runs 18 residues. V lost 6 bases and J 3 bases, leaving 21 bases between the germline ends. The CDR3 region is CASSRINRDRFYNSPLHL. CDR3 in DNA: TGTGCCAGCAGCCGAATCAACCGGGACCGATTCTATAATTCACCCCTCCACCTT.

This clonotype was recorded a few times. This chain uses TRBV29-1 with TRBJ2-1; no clear D. Trimming stripped 1 base from V and 9 bases from J, with 16 bases between. CDR3 length: 14 residues. The germline V gene has CDR1 SQVTM and CDR2 ANQGSEA. The CDR3 reads CSVEAGPRGGEQFF. In DNA form, the CDR3 reads TGCAGCGTTGAAGCCGGACCCAGAGGCGGTGAGCAGTTCTTC.

This clonotype was counted many times. The chain uses TRBV29-1 and TRBJ1-2, with D possibly TRBD1 on 5 matching bases. Germline V CDR1 and CDR2: SQVTM, ANQGSEA. The ends were cut back, 7 bases at V and 5 bases at J, with 17 bases in the middle. This CDR3 has 13 amino acids. The CDR3 sequence is CSAGNRDWYGYTF. CDR3 bases: TGCAGCGCCGGTAACCGGGACTGGTATGGCTACACCTTC.

This clonotype appeared many times. This chain uses TRBV11-2 with TRBJ1-2; D is unresolved. CDR3 length: 12 residues. Germline V lookup: CDR1 SGHAT, CDR2 FQNNGV. The germline V and J ends were trimmed by 2 bases and 4 bases, with 5 bases remaining between them. In DNA form, the CDR3 reads TGTGCCAGCAGCTTATATGCCTATGGCTACACCTTC. As protein: CASSLYAYGYTF.

Comment on this clonotype: A much larger clone is a single base away; this may be a read error. The genes are TRBV6-2 or TRBV6-3 and TRBJ1-5; D gene uncertain. Per germline, CDR1 MNHEY and CDR2 SVGEGT. The CDR3 is 12 amino acids. As DNA, the CDR3 is TGTGCCAGCAGTACCCCCACCTCGCCCCAGCGTTTT. Its translation is CASSTPTSPQRF.

This clonotype was picked up many times. This chain uses TRBV7-2 with TRBJ1-1; TRBD1 matches at 9 bases. CDR3 size: 14 residues. V was clipped by 5 bases and J by 5 bases; unmatched bases: 6. Germline CDR1 SGHTA, CDR2 FQGNSA. The CDR3 DNA sequence: TGTGCCAGCAGCCCACGACAGGGGGTAACTGAAGCTTTCTTT. As protein: CASSPRQGVTEAFF.

The chain links TRBV29-1 to TRBJ2-2; D is perhaps TRBD1 or TRBD2 (5 bases each). CDR1 is SQVTM, CDR2 ANQGSEA, per germline. The CDR3 is 13 amino acids. V dropped 8 bases and J dropped 4 bases, with 14 bases sitting between them. CDR3 protein: CSRRGAVTGELFF. Written as DNA, the CDR3 is TGCAGCCGCCGGGGCGCAGTCACCGGGGAGCTGTTTTTT.

This clonotype was seen a handful of times. The V call is TRBV7-3, the J call TRBJ2-6; a weak D match, TRBD1 (5 bases). Germline CDR1 SGHTA, CDR2 FQGTGA. V lost 2 bases and J 2 bases, leaving 7 bases between the germline ends. The CDR3 runs to 15 residues. CDR3 sequence: CASSLLGAGANVLTF. In DNA, the CDR3 is TGTGCCAGCAGCTTATTAGGGGCTGGGGCCAACGTCCTGACTTTC.

The sample holds many counts of this clonotype. This rearrangement joins TRBV7-8 to TRBJ2-3, with 10 bases that match TRBD2. CDR1 and CDR2 (germline): SGHVS, FQNEAQ. Trimming cost V 4 bases and J 4 bases; bases outside gene matches: 11. The CDR3 has 17 amino acids. Here the CDR3 reads CASSSDGLAALSDTQYF. Here the CDR3 DNA reads TGTGCCAGCAGCTCAGATGGACTAGCGGCCCTGTCAGATACGCAGTATTTT.

The chain joins TRBV19 to TRBJ1-6; 10 nucleotides line up with TRBD1. V dropped 3 bases and J dropped 7; count of bases not matched to a gene: 0. Germline CDR1 LNHDA, CDR2 SQIVND (reference sequence). This CDR3 is built from 14 residues. CDR3 protein: CASSMGQGNSPLHF. Written as DNA, the CDR3 is TGTGCCAGTAGTATGGGACAGGGGAATTCACCCCTCCACTTT.